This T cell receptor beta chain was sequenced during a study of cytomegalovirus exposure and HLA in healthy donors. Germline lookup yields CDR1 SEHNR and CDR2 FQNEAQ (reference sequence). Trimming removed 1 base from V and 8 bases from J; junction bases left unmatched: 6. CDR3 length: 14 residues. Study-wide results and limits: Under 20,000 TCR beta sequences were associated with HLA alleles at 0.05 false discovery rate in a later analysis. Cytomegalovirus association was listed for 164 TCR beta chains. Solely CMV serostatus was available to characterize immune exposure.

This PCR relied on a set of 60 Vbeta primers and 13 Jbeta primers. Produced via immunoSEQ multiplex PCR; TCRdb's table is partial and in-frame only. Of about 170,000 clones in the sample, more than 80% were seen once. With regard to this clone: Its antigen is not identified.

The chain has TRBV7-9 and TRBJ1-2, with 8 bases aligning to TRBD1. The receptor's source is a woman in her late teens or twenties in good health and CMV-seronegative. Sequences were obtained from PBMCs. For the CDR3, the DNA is TGTGCCAGCAGCTTAGTTGGGACAGGATTCGGCTACACCTTC. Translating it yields CASSLVGTGFGYTF.